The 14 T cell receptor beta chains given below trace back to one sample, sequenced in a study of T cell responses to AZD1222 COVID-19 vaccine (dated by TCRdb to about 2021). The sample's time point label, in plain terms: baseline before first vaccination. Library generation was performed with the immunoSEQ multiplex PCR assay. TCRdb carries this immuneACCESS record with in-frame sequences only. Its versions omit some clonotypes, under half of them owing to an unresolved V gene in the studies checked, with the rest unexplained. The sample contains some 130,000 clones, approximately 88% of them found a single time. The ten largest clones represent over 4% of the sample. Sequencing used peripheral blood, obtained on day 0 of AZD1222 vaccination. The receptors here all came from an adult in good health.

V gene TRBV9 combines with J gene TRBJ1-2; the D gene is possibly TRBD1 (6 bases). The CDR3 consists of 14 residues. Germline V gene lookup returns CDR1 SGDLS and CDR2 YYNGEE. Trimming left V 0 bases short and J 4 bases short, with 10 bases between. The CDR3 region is CASSVGRDIYGYTF. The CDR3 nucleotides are TGTGCCAGCAGCGTAGGGCGGGACATCTATGGCTACACCTTC.

The CDR3 nucleotides are TGTGCCTGGAGTGCCACCCGAACCTCTGGAAACACCATATATTTT. Encoded protein: CAWSATRTSGNTIYF. V is TRBV30 and J is TRBJ1-3; D call uncertain. The germline gives CDR1 GTSNPN, CDR2 SVGIG (reference sequence). Trimming pared 1 base from V and 0 bases from J, leaving 10 bases between. The CDR3 covers 15 residues. The variable domain in full, with the rest retrieved from reference TRBV30 and TRBJ1-3, is SQTIHQWPATLVQPVGSPLSLECTVEGTSNPNLYWYRQAAGRGLQLLFYSVGIGQISSEVPQNLSASRPQDRQFILSSKKLLLSDSGFYLCAWSATRTSGNTIYFGEGSWLTVV.

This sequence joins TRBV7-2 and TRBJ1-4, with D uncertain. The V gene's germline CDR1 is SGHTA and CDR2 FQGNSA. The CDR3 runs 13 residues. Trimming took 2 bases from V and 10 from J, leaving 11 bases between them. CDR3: CASSLPGGGKLFF. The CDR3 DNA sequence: TGTGCCAGCAGCTTACCGGGCGGAGGAAAACTGTTTTTT.

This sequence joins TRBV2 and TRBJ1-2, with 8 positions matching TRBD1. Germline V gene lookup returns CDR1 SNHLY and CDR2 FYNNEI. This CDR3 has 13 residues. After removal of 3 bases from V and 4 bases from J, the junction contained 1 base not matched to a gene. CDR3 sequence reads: CASSETGVYGYTF. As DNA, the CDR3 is TGTGCCAGCAGTGAGACAGGGGTCTATGGCTACACCTTC.

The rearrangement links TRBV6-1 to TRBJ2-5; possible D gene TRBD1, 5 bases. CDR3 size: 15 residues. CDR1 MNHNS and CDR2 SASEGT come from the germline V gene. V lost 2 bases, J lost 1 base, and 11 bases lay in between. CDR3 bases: TGTGCCAGCAGTGAAAACAGGAAAACCCAAGAGACCCAGTACTTC. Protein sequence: CASSENRKTQETQYF.

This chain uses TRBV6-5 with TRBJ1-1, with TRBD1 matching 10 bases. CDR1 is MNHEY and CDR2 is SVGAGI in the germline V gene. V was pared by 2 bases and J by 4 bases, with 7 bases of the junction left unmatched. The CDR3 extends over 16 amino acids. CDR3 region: CASSYTRTGGITEAFF. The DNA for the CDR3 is TGTGCCAGCAGTTACACAAGGACAGGGGGGATCACTGAAGCTTTCTTT.

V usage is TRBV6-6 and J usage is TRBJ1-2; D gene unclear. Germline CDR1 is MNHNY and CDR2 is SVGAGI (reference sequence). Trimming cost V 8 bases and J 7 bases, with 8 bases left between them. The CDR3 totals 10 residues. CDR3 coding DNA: TGTGCCAGCCAGAAAACTGGCTACACCTTC. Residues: CASQKTGYTF.

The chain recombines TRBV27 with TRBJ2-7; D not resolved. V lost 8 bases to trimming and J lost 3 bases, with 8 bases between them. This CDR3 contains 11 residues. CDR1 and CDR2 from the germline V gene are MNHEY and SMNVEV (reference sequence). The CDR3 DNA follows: TGTGCCAGCGCCCAAGGCTACGAGCAGTACTTC. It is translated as CASAQGYEQYF.

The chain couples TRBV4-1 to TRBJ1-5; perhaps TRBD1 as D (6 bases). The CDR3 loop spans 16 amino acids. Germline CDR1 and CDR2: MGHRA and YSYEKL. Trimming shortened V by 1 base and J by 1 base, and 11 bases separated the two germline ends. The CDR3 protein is CASSQGWTASNQPQHF. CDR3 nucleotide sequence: TGCGCCAGCAGCCAAGGTTGGACAGCAAGCAATCAGCCCCAGCATTTT.

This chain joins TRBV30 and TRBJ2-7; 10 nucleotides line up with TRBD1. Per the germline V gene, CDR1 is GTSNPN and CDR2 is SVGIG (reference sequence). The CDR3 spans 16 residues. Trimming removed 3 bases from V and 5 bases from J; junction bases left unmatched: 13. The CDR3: CAWRYSVGTGVHEQYF. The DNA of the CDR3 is TGTGCCTGGAGGTACTCCGTCGGGACAGGGGTCCACGAGCAGTACTTC.

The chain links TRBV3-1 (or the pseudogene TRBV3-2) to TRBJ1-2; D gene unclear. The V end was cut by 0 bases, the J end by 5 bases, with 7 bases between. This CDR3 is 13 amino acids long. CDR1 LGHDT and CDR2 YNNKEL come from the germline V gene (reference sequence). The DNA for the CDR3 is TGTGCCAGCAGCCAAGACACCCATTATGGCTACACCTTC. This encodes CASSQDTHYGYTF.

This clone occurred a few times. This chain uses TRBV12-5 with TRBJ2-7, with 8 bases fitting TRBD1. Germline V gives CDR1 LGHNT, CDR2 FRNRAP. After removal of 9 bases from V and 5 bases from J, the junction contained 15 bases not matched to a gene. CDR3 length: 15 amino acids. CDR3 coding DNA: TGTGCTAGCTCTAAATGGGGGACAGGAGGGGACGAGCAGTACTTC. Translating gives CASSKWGTGGDEQYF. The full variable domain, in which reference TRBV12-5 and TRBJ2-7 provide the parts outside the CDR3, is DARVTQTPRHKVTEMGQEVTMRCQPILGHNTVFWYRQTMMQGLELLAYFRNRAPLDDSGMPKDRFSAEMPDATLATLKIQPSEPRDSAVYFCASSKWGTGGDEQYFGPGTRLTVT.

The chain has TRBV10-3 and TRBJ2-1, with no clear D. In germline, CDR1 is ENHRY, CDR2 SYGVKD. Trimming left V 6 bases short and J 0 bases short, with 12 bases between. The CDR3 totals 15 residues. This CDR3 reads CAIRTPVGSYNEQFF. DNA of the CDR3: TGTGCCATCAGGACCCCTGTTGGCTCCTACAATGAGCAGTTCTTC.

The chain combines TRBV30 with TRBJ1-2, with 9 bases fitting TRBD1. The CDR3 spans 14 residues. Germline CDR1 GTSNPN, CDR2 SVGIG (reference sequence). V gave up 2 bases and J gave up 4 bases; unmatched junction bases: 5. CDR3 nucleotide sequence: TGTGCCTGGAGTACAGGGGGCCGGAGCTATGGCTACACCTTC. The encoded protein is CAWSTGGRSYGYTF.